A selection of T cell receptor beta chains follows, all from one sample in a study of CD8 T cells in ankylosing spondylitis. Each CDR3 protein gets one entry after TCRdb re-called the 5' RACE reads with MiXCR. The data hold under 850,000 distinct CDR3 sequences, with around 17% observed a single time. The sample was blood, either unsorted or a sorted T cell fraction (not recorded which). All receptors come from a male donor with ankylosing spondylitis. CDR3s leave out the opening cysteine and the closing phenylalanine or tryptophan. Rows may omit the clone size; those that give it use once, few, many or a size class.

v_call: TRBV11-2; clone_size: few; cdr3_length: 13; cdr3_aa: ASSSGTRGTDTQY
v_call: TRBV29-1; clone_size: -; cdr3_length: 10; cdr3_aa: SAGQGGGEQF
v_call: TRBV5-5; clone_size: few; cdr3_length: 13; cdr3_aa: ASSFGTGTGDGYT
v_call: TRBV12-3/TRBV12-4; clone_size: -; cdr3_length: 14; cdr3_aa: ASSGGQFSGANVLT
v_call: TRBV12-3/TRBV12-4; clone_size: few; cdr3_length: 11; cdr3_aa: ASSYGKDQPQH
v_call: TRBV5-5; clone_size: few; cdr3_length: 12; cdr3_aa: ASSQYRGDDGYT
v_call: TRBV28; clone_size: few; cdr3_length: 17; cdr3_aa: ASSLSVGQGPWVTDTQY
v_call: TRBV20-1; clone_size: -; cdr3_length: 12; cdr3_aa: SARDRASSYEQY
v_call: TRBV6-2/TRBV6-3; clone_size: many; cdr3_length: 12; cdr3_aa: ASTPRLLTYEQY
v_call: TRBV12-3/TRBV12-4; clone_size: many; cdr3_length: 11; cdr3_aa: ASSHRAQETQY
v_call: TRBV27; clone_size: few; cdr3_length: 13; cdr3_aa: ASSSLGKTKNIQY
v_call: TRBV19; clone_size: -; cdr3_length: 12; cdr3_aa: ASSRGAAVETQY
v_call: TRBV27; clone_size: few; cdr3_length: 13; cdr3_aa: ASSLGGGAWREQY
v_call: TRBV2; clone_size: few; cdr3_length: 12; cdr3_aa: ASNRGPSGNTIY
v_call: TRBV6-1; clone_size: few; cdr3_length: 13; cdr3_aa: ASSRGTKSTGELF
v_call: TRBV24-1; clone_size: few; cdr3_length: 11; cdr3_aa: ATSEPVTDTQY
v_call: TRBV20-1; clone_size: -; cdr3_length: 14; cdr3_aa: SARDRRQGGHTEAF
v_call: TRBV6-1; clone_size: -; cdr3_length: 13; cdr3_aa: ASSTDSLYPYEQY
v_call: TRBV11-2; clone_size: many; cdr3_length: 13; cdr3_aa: ASSFVAGGYETQY
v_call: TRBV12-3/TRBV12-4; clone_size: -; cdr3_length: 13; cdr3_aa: ASSSGRGGPDEQF
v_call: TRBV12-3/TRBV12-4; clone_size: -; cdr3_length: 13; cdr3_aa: ASSLSRGGNQPQH
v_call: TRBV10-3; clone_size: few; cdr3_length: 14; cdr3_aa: AIGGGQGKGANVLT
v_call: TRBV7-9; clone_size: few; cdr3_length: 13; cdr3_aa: ASSLAEAVRHGYT
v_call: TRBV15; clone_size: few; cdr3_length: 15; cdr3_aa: ATSRDGTGHSYNEQF
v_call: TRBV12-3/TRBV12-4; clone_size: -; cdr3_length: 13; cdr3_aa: ASSLRGGGNGPQH
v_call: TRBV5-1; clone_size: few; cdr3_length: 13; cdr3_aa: ASSLNRGGDYEQY
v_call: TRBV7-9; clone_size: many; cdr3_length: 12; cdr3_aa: ASSLQGEGSPLH
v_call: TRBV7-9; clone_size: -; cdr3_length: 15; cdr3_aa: ASSLVAVREENTEAF
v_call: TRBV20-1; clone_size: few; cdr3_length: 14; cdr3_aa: SVSRGQGALNYGYT
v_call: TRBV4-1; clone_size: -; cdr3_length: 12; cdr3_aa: ASSQGLGSNEQY
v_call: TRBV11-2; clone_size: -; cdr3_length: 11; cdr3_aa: ASSEEVSDTQY
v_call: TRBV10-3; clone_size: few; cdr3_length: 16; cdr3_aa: AISGPSLNRGQTDTQY
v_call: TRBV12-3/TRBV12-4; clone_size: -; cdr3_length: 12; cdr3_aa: ASRKTGFSYGYT
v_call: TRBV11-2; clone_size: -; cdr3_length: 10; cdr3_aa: ASSGTISPLH
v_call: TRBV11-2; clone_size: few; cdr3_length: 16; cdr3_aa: ASSLLPPAGGYTGELF
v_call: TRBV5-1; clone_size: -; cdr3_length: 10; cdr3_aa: ASSLVSYEQF
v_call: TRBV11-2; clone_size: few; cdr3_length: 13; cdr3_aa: ASSPEGQISYEQY
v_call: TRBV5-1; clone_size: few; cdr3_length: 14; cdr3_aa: ASSLALERKNTEAF
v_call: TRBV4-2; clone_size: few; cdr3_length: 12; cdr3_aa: ASSSPGQGGKQY
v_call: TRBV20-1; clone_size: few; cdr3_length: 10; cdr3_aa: SAIDNTDTQY
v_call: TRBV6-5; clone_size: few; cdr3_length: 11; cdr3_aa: ASSSGRGWTQY
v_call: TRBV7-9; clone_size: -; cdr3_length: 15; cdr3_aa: ASSLEGQGISYNEQF
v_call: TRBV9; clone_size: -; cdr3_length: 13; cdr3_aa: ASSVAGASNQPQH
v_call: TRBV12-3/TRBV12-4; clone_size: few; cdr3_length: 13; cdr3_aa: ASLTGSTHTGELF
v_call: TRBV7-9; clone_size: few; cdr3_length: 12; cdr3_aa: ASGPQGGVYEQY
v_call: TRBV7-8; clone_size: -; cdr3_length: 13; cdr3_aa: ASSILLQGAYEQY
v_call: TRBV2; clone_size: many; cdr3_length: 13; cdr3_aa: ASSERAGSFNEQF
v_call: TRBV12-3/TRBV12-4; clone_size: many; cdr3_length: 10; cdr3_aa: ASSLARYEQY
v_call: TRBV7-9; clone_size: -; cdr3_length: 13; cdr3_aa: ASSRRQDHSYEQY
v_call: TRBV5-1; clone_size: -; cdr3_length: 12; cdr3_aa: ASSSAGENTEAF